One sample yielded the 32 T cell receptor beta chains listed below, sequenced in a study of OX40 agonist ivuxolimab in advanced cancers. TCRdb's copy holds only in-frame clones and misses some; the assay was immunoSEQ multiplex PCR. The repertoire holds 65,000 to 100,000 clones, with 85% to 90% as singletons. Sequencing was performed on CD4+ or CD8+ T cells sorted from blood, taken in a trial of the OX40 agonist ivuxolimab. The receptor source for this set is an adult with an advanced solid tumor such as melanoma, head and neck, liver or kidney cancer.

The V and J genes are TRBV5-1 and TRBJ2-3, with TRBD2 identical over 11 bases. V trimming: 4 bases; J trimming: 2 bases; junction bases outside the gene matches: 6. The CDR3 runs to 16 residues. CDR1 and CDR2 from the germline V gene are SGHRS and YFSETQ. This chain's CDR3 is CASSLGTSGVTDTQYF. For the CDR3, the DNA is TGCGCCAGCAGCCTCGGGACTAGCGGAGTCACAGATACGCAGTATTTT.

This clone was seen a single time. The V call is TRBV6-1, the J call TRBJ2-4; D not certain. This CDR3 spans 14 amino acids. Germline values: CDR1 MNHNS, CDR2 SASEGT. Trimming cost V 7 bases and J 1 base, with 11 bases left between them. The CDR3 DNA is TGTGCCAGCACCTCTAATGTCGCCAAAAACATTCAGTACTTC. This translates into CASTSNVAKNIQYF.

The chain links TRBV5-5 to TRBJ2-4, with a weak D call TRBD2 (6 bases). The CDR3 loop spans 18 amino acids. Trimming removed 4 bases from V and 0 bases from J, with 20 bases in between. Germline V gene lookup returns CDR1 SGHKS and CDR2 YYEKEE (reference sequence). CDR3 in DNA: TGTGCCAGCAGCGGTGAAAGGACCGCGGGGCAAGCCAAAAACATTCAGTACTTC. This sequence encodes CASSGERTAGQAKNIQYF.

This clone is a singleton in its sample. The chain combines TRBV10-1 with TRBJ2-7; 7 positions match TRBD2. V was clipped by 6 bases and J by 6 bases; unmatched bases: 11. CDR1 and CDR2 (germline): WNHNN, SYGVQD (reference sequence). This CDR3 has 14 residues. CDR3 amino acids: CASSPIRRGVEQYF. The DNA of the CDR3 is TGCGCCAGCAGCCCTATCCGCCGGGGGGTCGAGCAGTACTTC.

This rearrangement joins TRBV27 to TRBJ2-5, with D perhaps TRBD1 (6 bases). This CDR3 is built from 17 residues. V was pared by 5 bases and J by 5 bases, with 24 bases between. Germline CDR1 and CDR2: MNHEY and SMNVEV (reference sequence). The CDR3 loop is CASSIGWGRQARETQYF. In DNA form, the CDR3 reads TGTGCCAGCAGTATTGGGTGGGGACGACAGGCCCGGGAGACCCAGTACTTC.

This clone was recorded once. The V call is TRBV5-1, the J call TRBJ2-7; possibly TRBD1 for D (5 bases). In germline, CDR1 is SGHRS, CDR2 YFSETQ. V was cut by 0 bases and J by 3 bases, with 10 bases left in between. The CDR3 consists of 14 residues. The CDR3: CASSLAIGDYEQYF. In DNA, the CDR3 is TGCGCCAGCAGCTTGGCCATAGGGGACTACGAGCAGTACTTC.

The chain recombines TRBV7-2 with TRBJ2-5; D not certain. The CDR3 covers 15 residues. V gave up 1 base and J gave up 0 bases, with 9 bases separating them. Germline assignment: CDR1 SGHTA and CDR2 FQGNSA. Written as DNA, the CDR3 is TGTGCCAGCAGCTTAGAGGCGGCAGACCAAGAGACCCAGTACTTC. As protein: CASSLEAADQETQYF.

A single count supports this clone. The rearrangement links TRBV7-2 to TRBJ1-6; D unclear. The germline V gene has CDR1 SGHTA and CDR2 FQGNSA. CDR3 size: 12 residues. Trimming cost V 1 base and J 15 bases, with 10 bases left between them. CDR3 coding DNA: TGTGCCAGCAGCTTAGTCTATAAAGGCCTCCACTTT. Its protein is CASSLVYKGLHF.

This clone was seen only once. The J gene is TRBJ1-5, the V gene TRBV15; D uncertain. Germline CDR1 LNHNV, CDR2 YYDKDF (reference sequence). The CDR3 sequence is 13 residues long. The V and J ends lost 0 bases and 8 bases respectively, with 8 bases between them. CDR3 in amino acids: CATSRDEAEPQHF. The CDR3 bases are TGTGCCACCAGCAGAGATGAGGCAGAGCCCCAGCATTTT. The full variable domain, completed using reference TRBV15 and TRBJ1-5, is DAMVIQNPRYQVTQFGKPVTLSCSQTLNHNVMYWYQQKSSQAPKLLFHYYDKDFNNEADTPDNFQSRRPNTSFCFLDIRSPGLGDTAMYLCATSRDEAEPQHFGDGTRLSIL.

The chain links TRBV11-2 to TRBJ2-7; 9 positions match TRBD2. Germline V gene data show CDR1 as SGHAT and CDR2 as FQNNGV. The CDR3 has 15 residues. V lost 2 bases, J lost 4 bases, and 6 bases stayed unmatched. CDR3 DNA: TGTGCCAGCAGCTTACTAGCGGGGTTTACGTACGAGCAGTACTTC. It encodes CASSLLAGFTYEQYF. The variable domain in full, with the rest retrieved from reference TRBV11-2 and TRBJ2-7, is EAGVAQSPRYKIIEKRQSVAFWCNPISGHATLYWYQQILGQGPKLLIQFQNNGVVDDSQLPKDRFSAERLKGVDSTLKIQPAKLEDSAVYLCASSLLAGFTYEQYFGPGTRLTVT.

This CDR3 is CASSLEPGRAMSGANVLTF. The CDR3 DNA reads TGTGCCAGCAGCCTCGAACCGGGACGAGCAATGTCTGGGGCCAACGTCCTGACTTTC. The chain uses TRBV5-5 and TRBJ2-6; D may be TRBD1 or TRBD2 (5 bases each). CDR1 is SGHKS, CDR2 YYEKEE, per germline (reference sequence). The ends were cut back, 4 bases at V and 1 base at J, with 21 bases in the middle. The CDR3 is 19 amino acids.

Written as DNA, the CDR3 is TGTGCCAGCAGTTCGGGGAATACCAACTATGGCTACACCTTC. Its protein product is CASSSGNTNYGYTF. V gene TRBV28 combines with J gene TRBJ1-2; D uncertain. Trimming took off 4 bases at V and 2 bases at J, with 11 bases between the two ends. There are 14 residues in the CDR3. The germline CDR1 and CDR2 sequences are MDHEN and SYDVKM.

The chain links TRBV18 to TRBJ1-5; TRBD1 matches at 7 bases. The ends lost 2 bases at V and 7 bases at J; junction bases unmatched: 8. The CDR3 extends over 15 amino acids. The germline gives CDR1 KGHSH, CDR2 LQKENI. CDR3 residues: CASSPTTGSHQPQHF. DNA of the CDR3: TGTGCCAGCTCACCAACGACAGGGTCTCACCAGCCCCAGCATTTT.

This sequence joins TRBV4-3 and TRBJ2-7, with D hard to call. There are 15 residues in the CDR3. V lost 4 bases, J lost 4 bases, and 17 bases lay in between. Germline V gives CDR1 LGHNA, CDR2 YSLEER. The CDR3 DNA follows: TGCGCCAGCAGCCCCAGCACGGGCTTCTTATACGAGCAGTACTTC. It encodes CASSPSTGFLYEQYF.

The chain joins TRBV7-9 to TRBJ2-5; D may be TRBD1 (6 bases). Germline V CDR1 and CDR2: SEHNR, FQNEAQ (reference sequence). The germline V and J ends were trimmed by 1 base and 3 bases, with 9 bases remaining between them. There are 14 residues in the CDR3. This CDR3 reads CASSLGQGKETQYF. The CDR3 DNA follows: TGTGCCAGCAGCTTAGGTCAGGGGAAAGAGACCCAGTACTTC.

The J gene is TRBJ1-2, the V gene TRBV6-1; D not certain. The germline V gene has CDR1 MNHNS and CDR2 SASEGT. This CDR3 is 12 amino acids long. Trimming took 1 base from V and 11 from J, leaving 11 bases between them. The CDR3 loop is CASSEGNGRYTF. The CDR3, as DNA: TGTGCCAGCAGTGAAGGAAACGGGCGGTACACCTTC.

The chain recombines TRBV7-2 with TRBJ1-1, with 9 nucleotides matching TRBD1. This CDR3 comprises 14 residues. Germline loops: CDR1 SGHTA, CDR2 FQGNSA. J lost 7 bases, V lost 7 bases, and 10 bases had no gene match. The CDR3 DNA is TGTGCCAGCACCCCTACGCCGGGACAGGGTGAAGCTTTCTTT. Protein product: CASTPTPGQGEAFF.

The CDR3 bases are TGCAGCGTGGCCCGGGGGGCAGATACGCAGTATTTT. Translated: CSVARGADTQYF. The V and J genes are TRBV29-1 and TRBJ2-3; 7 nucleotides align to TRBD2. The germline gives CDR1 SQVTM, CDR2 ANQGSEA. The V segment lost 6 bases and the J segment 4 bases; nucleotides outside the gene matches: 4. This CDR3 region has 12 residues.

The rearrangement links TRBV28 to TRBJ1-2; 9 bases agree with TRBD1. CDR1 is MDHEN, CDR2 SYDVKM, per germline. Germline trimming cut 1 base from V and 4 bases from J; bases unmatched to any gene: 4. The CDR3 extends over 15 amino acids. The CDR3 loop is CASSLSGDRVYGYTF. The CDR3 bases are TGTGCCAGCAGTTTATCGGGGGACAGGGTCTATGGCTACACCTTC.

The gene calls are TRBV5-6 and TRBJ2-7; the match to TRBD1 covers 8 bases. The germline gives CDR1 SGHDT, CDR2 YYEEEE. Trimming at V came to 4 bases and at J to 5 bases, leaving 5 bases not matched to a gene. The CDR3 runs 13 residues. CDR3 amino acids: CASSRQGQNEQYF. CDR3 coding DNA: TGTGCCAGCAGCCGACAGGGGCAAAACGAGCAGTACTTC.

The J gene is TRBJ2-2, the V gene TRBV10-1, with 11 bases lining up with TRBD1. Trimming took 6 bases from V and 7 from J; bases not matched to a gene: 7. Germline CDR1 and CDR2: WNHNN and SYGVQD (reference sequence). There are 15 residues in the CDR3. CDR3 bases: TGCGCCAGCAGATCCGGACAGGGGGCCGGCGGGGAGCTGTTTTTT. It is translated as CASRSGQGAGGELFF.

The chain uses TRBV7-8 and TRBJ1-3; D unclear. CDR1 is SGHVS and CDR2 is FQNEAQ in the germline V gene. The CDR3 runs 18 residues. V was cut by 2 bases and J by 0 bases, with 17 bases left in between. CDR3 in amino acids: CASSLSRRRTISGNTIYF. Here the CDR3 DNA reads TGTGCCAGCAGCTTAAGTCGAAGACGAACAATCTCTGGAAACACCATATATTTT.

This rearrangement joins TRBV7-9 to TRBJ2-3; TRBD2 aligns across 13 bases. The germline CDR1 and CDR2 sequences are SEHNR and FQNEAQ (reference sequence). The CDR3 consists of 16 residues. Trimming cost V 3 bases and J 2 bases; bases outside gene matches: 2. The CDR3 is CASSLGLAGSTDTQYF. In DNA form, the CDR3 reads TGTGCCAGCAGCTTGGGACTAGCGGGATCCACAGATACGCAGTATTTT.

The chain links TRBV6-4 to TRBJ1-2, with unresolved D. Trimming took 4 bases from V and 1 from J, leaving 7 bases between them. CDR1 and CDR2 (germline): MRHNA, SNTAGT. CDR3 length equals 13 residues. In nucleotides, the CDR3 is TGTGCCAGCAGTGCAGGCCTTAACTATGGCTACACCTTC. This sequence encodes CASSAGLNYGYTF.

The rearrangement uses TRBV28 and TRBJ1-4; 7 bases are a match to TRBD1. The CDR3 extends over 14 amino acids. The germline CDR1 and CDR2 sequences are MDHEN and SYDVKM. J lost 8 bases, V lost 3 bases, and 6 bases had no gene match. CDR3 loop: CASSFTGAGEKLFF. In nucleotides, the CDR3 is TGTGCCAGCAGTTTTACAGGGGCCGGCGAAAAACTGTTTTTT.

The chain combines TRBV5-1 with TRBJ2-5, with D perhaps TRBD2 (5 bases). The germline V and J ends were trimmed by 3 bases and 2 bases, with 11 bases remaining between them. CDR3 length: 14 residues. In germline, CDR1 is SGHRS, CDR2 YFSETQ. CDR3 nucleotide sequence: TGCGCCAGCAGCTCCTTTAGCGTTCAAGAGACCCAGTACTTC. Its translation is CASSSFSVQETQYF.

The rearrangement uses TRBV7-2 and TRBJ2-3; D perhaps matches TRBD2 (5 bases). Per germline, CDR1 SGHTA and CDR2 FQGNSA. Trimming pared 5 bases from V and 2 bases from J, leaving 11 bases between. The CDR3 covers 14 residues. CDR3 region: CASSLRLFTDTQYF. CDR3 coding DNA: TGTGCCAGCAGCCTAAGACTATTCACAGATACGCAGTATTTT.

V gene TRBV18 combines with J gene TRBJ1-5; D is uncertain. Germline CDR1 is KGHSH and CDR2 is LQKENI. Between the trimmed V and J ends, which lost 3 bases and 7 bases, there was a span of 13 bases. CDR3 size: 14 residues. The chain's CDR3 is CASSPWCSGQPQHF. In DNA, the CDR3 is TGTGCCAGCTCACCCTGGTGCTCGGGGCAGCCCCAGCATTTT.

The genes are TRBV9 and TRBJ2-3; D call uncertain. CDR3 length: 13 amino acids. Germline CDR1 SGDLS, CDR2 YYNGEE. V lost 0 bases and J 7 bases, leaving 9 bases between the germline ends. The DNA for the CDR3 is TGTGCCAGCAGCGTAGCGTCAGGTAATACGCAGTATTTT. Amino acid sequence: CASSVASGNTQYF.

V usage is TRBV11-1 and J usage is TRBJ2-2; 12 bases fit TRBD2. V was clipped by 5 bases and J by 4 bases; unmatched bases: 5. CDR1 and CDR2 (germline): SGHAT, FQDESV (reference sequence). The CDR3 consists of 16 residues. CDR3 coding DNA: TGTGCCAGCAGCATGGGACTAGCGGGTACCACCGGGGAGCTGTTTTTT. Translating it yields CASSMGLAGTTGELFF. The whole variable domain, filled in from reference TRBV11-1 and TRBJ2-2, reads EAEVAQSPRYKITEKSQAVAFWCDPISGHATLYWYRQILGQGPELLVQFQDESVVDDSQLPKDRFSAERLKGVDSTLKIQPAELGDSAMYLCASSMGLAGTTGELFFGEGSRLTVL.

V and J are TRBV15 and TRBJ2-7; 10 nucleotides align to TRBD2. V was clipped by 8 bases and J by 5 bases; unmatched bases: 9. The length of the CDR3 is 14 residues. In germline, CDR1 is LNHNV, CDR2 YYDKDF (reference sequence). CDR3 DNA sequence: TGTGCCACCGGGGAGAGGGGGACTAGCGACGAGCAGTACTTC. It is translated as CATGERGTSDEQYF.

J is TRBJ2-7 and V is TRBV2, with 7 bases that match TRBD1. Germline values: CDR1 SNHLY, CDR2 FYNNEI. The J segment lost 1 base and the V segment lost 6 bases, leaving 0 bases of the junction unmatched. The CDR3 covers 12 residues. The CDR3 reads CASRGQSYEQYF. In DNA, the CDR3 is TGTGCCAGCAGGGGACAGTCCTACGAGCAGTACTTC.